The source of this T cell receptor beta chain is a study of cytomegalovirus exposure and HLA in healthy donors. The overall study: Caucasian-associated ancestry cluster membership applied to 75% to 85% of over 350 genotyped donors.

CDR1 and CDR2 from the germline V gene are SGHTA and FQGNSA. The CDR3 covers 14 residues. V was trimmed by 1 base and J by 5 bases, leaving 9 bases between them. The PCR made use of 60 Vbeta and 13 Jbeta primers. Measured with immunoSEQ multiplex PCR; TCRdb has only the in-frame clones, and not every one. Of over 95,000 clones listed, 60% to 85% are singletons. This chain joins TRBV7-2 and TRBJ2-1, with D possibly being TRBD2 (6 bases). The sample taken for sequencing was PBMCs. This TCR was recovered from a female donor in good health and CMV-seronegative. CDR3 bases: TGTGCCAGCAGCTTAGAGGGACTCAACAATGAGCAGTTCTTC. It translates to CASSLEGLNNEQFF.